A single sample gave rise to the 13 T cell receptor beta chains below, sequenced in a study of tumor-infiltrating lymphocytes in oesophageal squamous cell carcinoma. TCRdb called the PCR reads again in MiXCR, with one record for every CDR3 protein. Of 20,000 or so distinct CDR3 sequences in the sample, 35% to 45% were seen once. The sequencing input was esophageal tumor tissue. These receptors all come from a male donor with esophageal squamous cell carcinoma.

The sample holds a few counts of this clonotype. This rearrangement joins TRBV6-1 to TRBJ2-7; TRBD2 matches 8 bases. The DNA matches TRBJ2-1 better at its end, which makes the J call doubtful. Germline-derived CDR1 and CDR2 are MNHNS and SASEGT. This CDR3 has 15 residues. Here the CDR3 reads CASSSGGSSYNEQFF. For the CDR3, the DNA is TGTGCCAGCAGTTCGGGAGGGAGCTCCTACAATGAGCAGTTCTTC.

The rearrangement joins TRBV7-8 to TRBJ2-3; D is unclear. Trimming removed 3 bases at V and 5 bases at J, with 3 bases between. Germline CDR1 SGHVS, CDR2 FQNEAQ. The CDR3 sequence is 11 residues long. CDR3 nucleotide sequence: TGTGCCAGCAGCTTTGGAGATACGCAGTATTTT. Its translation is CASSFGDTQYF.

The J gene is TRBJ1-1, the V gene TRBV4-3, with D perhaps TRBD1 (5 bases). The CDR3 runs 13 residues. CDR1 LGHNA and CDR2 YSLEER come from the germline V gene. The V and J ends lost 4 bases and 3 bases respectively, with 9 bases between them. DNA of the CDR3: TGCGCCAGCAGCCCCGGGGGAGACACTGAAGCTTTCTTT. It codes for CASSPGGDTEAFF.

The chain has TRBV7-6 and TRBJ2-1; D ambiguous. V was trimmed by 1 base and J by 12 bases, leaving 13 bases between them. Looked up from germline, CDR1 is SGHVS and CDR2 is FNYEAQ. The CDR3 is 13 residues long. CDR3 sequence (DNA): TGTGCCAGCAGCTTAGATATTTGGGGTGGGCAGTTCTTC. Its protein is CASSLDIWGGQFF.

In its sample, this clonotype ranks as medium-sized. The rearrangement uses TRBV6-1 and TRBJ2-7; 8 bases are shared with TRBD1. CDR1 MNHNS and CDR2 SASEGT come from the germline V gene. The CDR3 has 14 residues. The V and J ends lost 1 base and 2 bases, in that order; junction bases with no gene match: 1. CDR3 protein: CASSEDRGTYEQYF. As DNA, the CDR3 is TGTGCCAGCAGTGAAGACAGGGGGACCTACGAGCAGTACTTC.

J is TRBJ2-3 and V is TRBV7-2; D is perhaps TRBD2 (6 bases). This CDR3 has 14 amino acids. The V end was cut by 2 bases, the J end by 2 bases, with 8 bases between. Germline V gene data show CDR1 as SGHTA and CDR2 as FQGNSA. The CDR3 loop reads CASSLTGDTDTQYF. The CDR3 DNA reads TGTGCCAGCAGCTTAACGGGAGACACAGATACGCAGTATTTT.

This clonotype has ten or more counts. The V and J genes are TRBV12-3 or TRBV12-4 and TRBJ1-2; possible D gene TRBD1, 6 bases. This CDR3 has 15 residues. The V and J ends lost 3 bases and 4 bases respectively, with 15 bases between them. This CDR3 is CASSLDSLVVYGYTF. DNA for the CDR3: TGTGCCAGCAGTTTGGACAGCCTTGTGGTCTATGGCTACACCTTC.

Many counts were recorded for this clonotype. The rearrangement joins TRBV11-1 to TRBJ2-4; 8 nucleotides align to TRBD1. The better agreement between TRBJ2-1 and the DNA end casts doubt on the J call. Germline V CDR1 and CDR2: SGHAT, FQDESV (reference sequence). This CDR3 comprises 16 residues. The CDR3 nucleotides are TGTGCCAGCAGCTTAGAGGGCAGGGGGCTTTTGGAGACCCAGTTCTTC. Encoded protein: CASSLEGRGLLETQFF.

This clonotype was seen at least ten times. The gene calls are TRBV6-1 and TRBJ2-4; D not certain. The length of the CDR3 is 16 residues. Germline loops: CDR1 MNHNS, CDR2 SASEGT. With 2 bases removed from V and 0 bases from J, the gap between germline ends came to 11 bases. CDR3 protein: CASSEQNGLAKNIQYF. The DNA of the CDR3 is TGTGCCAGCAGTGAACAGAATGGTCTAGCCAAAAACATTCAGTACTTC.

This clonotype was seen repeatedly, ten times or more. The chain links TRBV27 to TRBJ2-7; D assignment may be TRBD1 or TRBD2 (5 bases each). The J call may be mistaken, given a closer DNA end match to TRBJ2-1. Germline V gene lookup returns CDR1 MNHEY and CDR2 SMNVEV (reference sequence). The CDR3 extends over 13 amino acids. For the CDR3, the DNA is TGTGCCACGCGCCCGTTGGGGACCTACGAGCAGTTCTTC. Residues: CATRPLGTYEQFF.

The rearrangement uses TRBV20-1 and TRBJ2-3; D possibly uses TRBD1 or TRBD2 (5 bases each). Germline CDR1 DFQATT, CDR2 SNEGSKA (reference sequence). This CDR3 contains 14 residues. V lost 3 bases and J 2 bases, leaving 12 bases between the germline ends. The CDR3 DNA reads as TGCAGTGCTAGTTTCCCGGGGCACACAGATACGCAGTATTTT. Translating it yields CSASFPGHTDTQYF.

The sample holds one count of this clonotype. The V gene is TRBV19, the J gene TRBJ2-7; 14 bases line up with TRBD2. The V gene end was trimmed by 6 bases and the J gene end by 2 bases; junction bases not matched to a gene: 9. Germline V gives CDR1 LNHDA, CDR2 SQIVND (reference sequence). The CDR3 consists of 17 residues. This chain's CDR3 is CASRAGTSGSGTYEQYF. In DNA, the CDR3 is TGTGCCAGTAGGGCTGGGACTAGCGGGAGTGGGACCTACGAGCAGTACTTC.

J is TRBJ2-3 and V is TRBV10-1; the match to TRBD1 covers 10 bases. CDR1 WNHNN and CDR2 SYGVQD come from the germline V gene (reference sequence). This CDR3 is 16 amino acids long. Trimming cost V 2 bases and J 14 bases; bases outside gene matches: 16. For the CDR3, the DNA is TGCGCCAGCAGTGAGCAGACAGGGGGCGCGTCCGGGGAGCTGTATTTT. Amino acids: CASSEQTGGASGELYF.